These 26 T cell receptor beta chains share one sample of origin, sequenced in a study of cytomegalovirus exposure and HLA in healthy donors. PCR was performed using 60 Vbeta and 13 Jbeta primers. Clones were read by immunoSEQ multiplex PCR, and TCRdb kept only the in-frame ones, dropping some. The sample holds about 180,000 clones, over 60% seen once. The sequenced material came from PBMCs. These receptors originate from a man aged 40-55 years in good health and CMV-seronegative.

In DNA, the CDR3 is TGTGCCAGCAGCCTAACCTACGAGCAGTACTTC. This translates into CASSLTYEQYF. The chain recombines TRBV7-8 with TRBJ2-7; unclear D gene. The V gene's germline CDR1 is SGHVS and CDR2 FQNEAQ. Trimming shortened V by 5 bases and J by 2 bases, and 4 bases separated the two germline ends. This CDR3 spans 11 amino acids.

The chain uses TRBV18 and TRBJ2-6; possibly TRBD1 for D (6 bases). This CDR3 is built from 16 residues. The germline V gene has CDR1 KGHSH and CDR2 LQKENI. V was trimmed by 3 bases and J by 4 bases, leaving 13 bases between them. The CDR3 DNA reads TGTGCCAGCTCACCGGCGAGGCAGGGGGGGGCCAACGTCCTGACTTTC. This codes for CASSPARQGGANVLTF.

The chain has TRBV2 and TRBJ1-6; D unresolved. Trimming left V 11 bases short and J 9 bases short, with 17 bases between. The V gene's germline CDR1 is SNHLY and CDR2 FYNNEI. The CDR3 spans 13 residues. The CDR3 sequence is CAWRTEEGSPLHF. For the CDR3, the DNA is TGTGCCTGGCGAACAGAAGAAGGTTCACCCCTCCACTTT.

The V and J genes are TRBV6-5 and TRBJ1-2; TRBD1 is a possible D gene (5 bases). The CDR3 extends over 14 amino acids. Germline V gene lookup returns CDR1 MNHEY and CDR2 SVGAGI. Trimming pared 2 bases from V and 5 bases from J, leaving 12 bases between. The CDR3 region is CASSYAGGSYGYTF. The CDR3 DNA reads as TGTGCCAGCAGTTACGCCGGGGGGTCGTATGGCTACACCTTC.

The chain combines TRBV30 with TRBJ1-2, with 7 positions matching TRBD1. Germline lookup yields CDR1 GTSNPN and CDR2 SVGIG (reference sequence). The CDR3 contains 11 residues. After removal of 3 bases from V and 8 bases from J, the junction contained 3 bases not matched to a gene. The CDR3 DNA is TGTGCCTGGAGCTACAGGGGCGGCTACACCTTC. Translated: CAWSYRGGYTF.

The chain links TRBV11-2 to TRBJ2-7; TRBD2 is a possible D gene (6 bases). V gave up 8 bases and J gave up 4 bases, with 21 bases separating them. Germline CDR1 and CDR2: SGHAT and FQNNGV. CDR3 length equals 15 residues. The CDR3 region has the DNA TGTGCCAGCCAAGGGACTCCCGGCGTGGGTTACGAGCAGTACTTC. Protein: CASQGTPGVGYEQYF.

This clone was seen only a few times. V gene TRBV2 combines with J gene TRBJ2-5; TRBD2 matches 9 bases. V lost 7 bases and J lost 10; bases outside the gene matches: 16. CDR1 and CDR2 from the germline V gene are SNHLY and FYNNEI. CDR3 length: 15 residues. The CDR3 DNA reads as TGTGCCAGCACCCTGCGGGGGGGCTTACAAGAGGGCCAGTACTTC. It codes for CASTLRGGLQEGQYF. Full variable domain (remainder filled in from reference TRBV2 and TRBJ2-5): EPEVTQTPSHQVTQMGQEVILRCVPISNHLYFYWYRQILGQKVEFLVSFYNNEISEKSEIFDDQFSVERPDGSNFTLKIRSTKLEDSAMYFCASTLRGGLQEGQYFGPGTRLLVL.

This clone was seen a handful of times. The chain carries TRBV6-5 and TRBJ1-4, with 7 bases aligning to TRBD1. The germline CDR1 and CDR2 sequences are MNHEY and SVGAGI. This CDR3 has 14 residues. V shed 6 bases and J 8 bases; nucleotides not matched to a gene: 9. The CDR3 sequence: CASSRDRVKEKLFF. CDR3 bases: TGTGCCAGCAGCCGTGACAGGGTTAAAGAAAAACTGTTTTTT.

The chain links TRBV18 to TRBJ2-7; D is unclear. The CDR3 totals 13 residues. The germline V and J ends were trimmed by 2 bases and 1 base, with 6 bases remaining between them. The germline V gene has CDR1 KGHSH and CDR2 LQKENI. This CDR3 is CASSPYESYEQYF. The DNA for the CDR3 is TGTGCCAGCTCACCATACGAGTCCTACGAGCAGTACTTC.

This clone occurred once. V gene TRBV5-6 combines with J gene TRBJ1-2, with D maybe TRBD1 (5 bases). V lost 4 bases and J lost 2, with 12 bases in between. CDR1 is SGHDT, CDR2 YYEEEE, per germline. This CDR3 is built from 14 residues. CDR3 nucleotide sequence: TGTGCCAGCAGCCGAACAGGTCCCAACTATGGCTACACCTTC. Its protein is CASSRTGPNYGYTF.

The gene calls are TRBV2 and TRBJ2-6, with 9 bases aligning to TRBD1. Looked up from germline, CDR1 is SNHLY and CDR2 is FYNNEI. V was clipped by 6 bases and J by 1 base; unmatched bases: 7. The length of the CDR3 is 17 residues. As DNA, the CDR3 is TGTGCCAGCAGCTCCGGGACAGGGCAGTCTGGGGCCAACGTCCTGACTTTC. Amino acid sequence: CASSSGTGQSGANVLTF.

The rearrangement links TRBV19 to TRBJ1-5; D unclear. The CDR3 consists of 14 residues. Germline V gives CDR1 LNHDA, CDR2 SQIVND (reference sequence). The V gene lost 5 bases and the J gene lost 0 bases, with 8 bases spanning the gap. Here the CDR3 reads CASSDTISNQPQHF. The CDR3 coding sequence is TGTGCCAGTAGTGACACAATTAGCAATCAGCCCCAGCATTTT.

The V and J genes are TRBV6-4 and TRBJ2-3; 10 bases line up with TRBD2. Germline V gene data show CDR1 as MRHNA and CDR2 as SNTAGT. This CDR3 has 15 residues. V lost 0 bases, J lost 7 bases, and 4 bases stayed unmatched. The CDR3 region has the DNA TGTGCCAGCAGTGACTCGGCTAGCGGGGGACATACGCAGTATTTT. It specifies CASSDSASGGHTQYF.

The chain recombines TRBV5-6 with TRBJ2-7, with a weak D call TRBD1 (5 bases). The ends were cut back, 2 bases at V and 4 bases at J, with 10 bases in the middle. CDR3 length equals 13 residues. Germline lookup yields CDR1 SGHDT and CDR2 YYEEEE. CDR3 sequence reads: CASSLGAEYEQYF. Written as DNA, the CDR3 is TGTGCCAGCAGCTTAGGGGCAGAATACGAGCAGTACTTC.

This clone turned up a few times. The chain recombines TRBV6-1 with TRBJ2-3, with TRBD2 as a possible D gene (5 bases). V was trimmed by 8 bases and J by 3 bases, leaving 12 bases between them. Per the germline V gene, CDR1 is MNHNS and CDR2 is SASEGT. The CDR3 runs to 13 residues. The DNA for the CDR3 is TGTGCCAGCCGGGGTTTTAGAACAGATACGCAGTATTTT. Translating gives CASRGFRTDTQYF.

The V call is TRBV7-2, the J call TRBJ2-1, with 10 bases identical to TRBD1. V was pared by 5 bases and J by 12 bases, with 22 bases of the junction left unmatched. The CDR3 is 18 amino acids. Germline CDR1 reads SGHTA; CDR2 reads FQGNSA. CDR3 protein: CASSGPRGRDRGQGGQFF. CDR3 coding DNA: TGTGCCAGCAGCGGACCCCGGGGGCGGGACAGGGGTCAGGGTGGGCAGTTCTTC.

The chain joins TRBV18 to TRBJ2-6; 11 nucleotides match TRBD1. The V gene end was trimmed by 3 bases and the J gene end by 2 bases; junction bases not matched to a gene: 6. Germline CDR1 reads KGHSH; CDR2 reads LQKENI. This CDR3 region has 18 residues. As DNA, the CDR3 is TGTGCCAGCTCACCGAAGGGACAGGGGGAAACTGGGGCCAACGTCCTGACTTTC. Translated: CASSPKGQGETGANVLTF.

There are a few counts of this clone. This chain connects TRBV10-3 to TRBJ2-7, with D possibly TRBD1 on 6 matching bases. Germline CDR1 ENHRY, CDR2 SYGVKD. The CDR3 length is 14 residues. Trimming took off 0 bases at V and 5 bases at J, with 11 bases between the two ends. CDR3 bases: TGTGCCATCAGTGAGTCATTAGGGACAAACGAGCAGTACTTC. Translated, it gives CAISESLGTNEQYF.

The V gene is TRBV6-1, the J gene TRBJ1-2; perhaps TRBD1 as D (6 bases). The V gene's germline CDR1 is MNHNS and CDR2 SASEGT. Trimming shortened V by 4 bases and J by 1 base, and 16 bases separated the two germline ends. CDR3 size: 16 residues. CDR3 bases: TGTGCCAGCAGTGCAACCAGGGGAGCCCTTAACTATGGCTACACCTTC. Translating gives CASSATRGALNYGYTF.

This chain's CDR3 is CASSRGAADTQYF. In DNA, the CDR3 is TGTGCCAGCAGCCGGGGGGCCGCAGATACGCAGTATTTT. This sequence joins TRBV7-6 and TRBJ2-3; maybe TRBD2 (7 bases). The length of the CDR3 is 13 residues. Germline V gene lookup returns CDR1 SGHVS and CDR2 FNYEAQ. The germline V and J ends were trimmed by 5 bases and 4 bases, with 10 bases remaining between them.

The V and J genes are TRBV9 and TRBJ2-5; 9 bases are a match to TRBD2. Trimming cost V 1 base and J 3 bases; bases outside gene matches: 1. Per the germline V gene, CDR1 is SGDLS and CDR2 is YYNGEE. This CDR3 region has 14 residues. Written as DNA, the CDR3 is TGTGCCAGCAGCGTATCTAGCGGGGAAGAGACCCAGTACTTC. This sequence encodes CASSVSSGEETQYF.

The V and J genes are TRBV19 and TRBJ2-5; the match to TRBD2 covers 9 bases. Germline CDR1 reads LNHDA; CDR2 reads SQIVND (reference sequence). V shed 3 bases and J 5 bases; nucleotides not matched to a gene: 10. This CDR3 has 16 residues. The CDR3 sequence is CASSILAGSSQETQYF. The CDR3 nucleotides read TGTGCCAGTAGTATCCTAGCGGGATCGTCTCAGGAGACCCAGTACTTC.

V and J are TRBV14 and TRBJ1-1; D remains unclear. In germline, CDR1 is SGHDN, CDR2 FVKESK. The germline V and J ends were trimmed by 6 bases and 3 bases, with 14 bases remaining between them. This CDR3 spans 14 amino acids. The CDR3 reads CASRRGLSDTEAFF. CDR3 DNA sequence: TGTGCCAGCAGGCGCGGGTTGTCGGACACTGAAGCTTTCTTT.

The chain is built from TRBV6-5 and TRBJ1-1, with 7 positions matching TRBD1. CDR3 length: 14 residues. After removal of 5 bases from V and 7 bases from J, the junction contained 10 bases not matched to a gene. Germline-derived CDR1 and CDR2 are MNHEY and SVGAGI. The CDR3 sequence is CASSTRLRDSEAFF. The CDR3 nucleotides read TGTGCCAGCAGTACTCGACTCAGGGACAGTGAAGCTTTCTTT.

The chain links TRBV7-9 to TRBJ1-6, with D perhaps matching TRBD1 (5 bases). The CDR3 has 15 amino acids. With 1 base removed from V and 6 bases from J, the gap between germline ends came to 10 bases. Germline V gives CDR1 SEHNR, CDR2 FQNEAQ (reference sequence). The CDR3 DNA reads TGTGCCAGCAGCTTAGGGTCACAGGCTAATTCACCCCTCCACTTT. Translation gives CASSLGSQANSPLHF.

This chain uses TRBV18 with TRBJ2-1; 8 bases fit TRBD2. The germline V gene encodes CDR1 KGHSH and CDR2 LQKENI. After removal of 6 bases from V and 8 bases from J, the junction contained 12 bases not matched to a gene. CDR3 length: 15 residues. CDR3 coding DNA: TGTGCCAGCTCGCCGGGACTCACGGGAGGGGATGAGCAGTTCTTC. This gives the protein CASSPGLTGGDEQFF.